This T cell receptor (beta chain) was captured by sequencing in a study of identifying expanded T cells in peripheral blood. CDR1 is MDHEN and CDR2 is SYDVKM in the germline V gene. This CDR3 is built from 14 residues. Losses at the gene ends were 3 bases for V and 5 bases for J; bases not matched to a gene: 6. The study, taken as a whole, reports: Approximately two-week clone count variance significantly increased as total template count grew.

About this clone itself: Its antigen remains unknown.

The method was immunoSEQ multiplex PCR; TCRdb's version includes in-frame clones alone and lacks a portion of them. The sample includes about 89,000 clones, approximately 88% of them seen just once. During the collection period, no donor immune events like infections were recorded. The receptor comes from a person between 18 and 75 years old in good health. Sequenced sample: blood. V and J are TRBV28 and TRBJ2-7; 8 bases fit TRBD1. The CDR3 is CASSLGTGRDEQYF. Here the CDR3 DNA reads TGTGCCAGCAGTTTGGGGACAGGCAGGGACGAGCAGTACTTC.